This is a list of T cell receptor beta chains from one sample in a study of blood T cell repertoires in COVID-19. Generated by immunoSEQ multiplex PCR, the TCRdb table keeps only in-frame clones and is missing some. This sample has approximately 450,000 clones, with around 89% found just once. Sequenced: PBMCs or T cells enriched from blood (not recorded which). These receptors all stem from a man aged 25-45 years who had recovered from COVID-19. Both conserved end residues are part of each CDR3. D genes are given only for firm matches. Size is omitted from some rows. Given values are once, few, many or a class for expanded clones.

v_gene,d_gene,j_gene,abundance,CDR3aa,CDR3nt
TRBV27,.,TRBJ2-2,.,CASTMTRGFTGELFF,TGTGCCAGCACCATGACCAGGGGTTTTACCGGGGAGCTGTTTTTT
TRBV30,TRBD1,TRBJ1-2,.,CAWSAARGAGGYTF,TGTGCCTGGAGTGCGGCCAGGGGGGCTGGTGGCTACACCTTC
TRBV2,TRBD1,TRBJ2-1,.,CAIHPGTGEAGSYNEQFF,TGTGCCATCCACCCCGGGACAGGAGAAGCGGGCTCCTACAATGAGCAGTTCTTC
TRBV30,.,TRBJ1-1,.,CAWTGMNTEAFF,TGTGCCTGGACGGGGATGAACACTGAAGCTTTCTTT
TRBV19,.,TRBJ2-1,.,CASSIRRVSYNEQFF,TGTGCCAGTAGTATAAGGCGGGTCTCCTACAATGAGCAGTTCTTC
TRBV5-1,TRBD1,TRBJ1-1,.,CASSLSQGAGTEAFF,TGCGCCAGCAGCTTATCACAGGGGGCCGGAACTGAAGCTTTCTTT
TRBV6-5,.,TRBJ2-3,.,CATSPTSHTQYF,TGTGCCACTAGCCCGACGAGTCATACGCAGTATTTT
TRBV5-5,.,TRBJ1-5,.,CASSPGWDQPQHF,TGTGCCAGCAGCCCGGGGTGGGATCAGCCCCAGCATTTT
TRBV6-5,.,TRBJ2-1,.,CASSPRGGFNEQFF,TGTGCCAGCAGTCCTCGAGGAGGGTTCAATGAGCAGTTCTTC
TRBV30,TRBD1,TRBJ2-5,.,CAWSVGGQGKTQYF,TGTGCCTGGAGTGTAGGGGGACAGGGAAAGACCCAGTACTTC
TRBV5-6,.,TRBJ1-2,.,CASSLGGPQTRYGYTF,TGTGCCAGCAGCTTGGGGGGGCCACAAACAAGGTATGGCTACACCTTC
TRBV4-2,TRBD1,TRBJ1-2,.,CASSRVQGERSGYTF,TGTGCCAGCAGCCGGGTACAGGGGGAGCGTTCGGGCTACACCTTC
TRBV6-5,.,TRBJ2-3,.,CASSYTGENTQYF,TGTGCCAGCAGTTACACTGGGGAGAATACGCAGTATTTT
TRBV18,.,TRBJ1-1,.,CASSPSGVMNTEAFF,TGTGCCAGCTCACCGTCAGGGGTAATGAACACTGAAGCTTTCTTT
TRBV7-6,.,TRBJ2-7,.,CASSDSGYEQYF,TGTGCCAGCAGCGATAGCGGTTACGAGCAGTACTTC
TRBV18,TRBD1,TRBJ1-2,once,CASSGGAGGDGYTF,TGTGCCTCCTCAGGGGGCGCAGGCGGGGATGGCTACACCTTC
TRBV27,.,TRBJ2-3,.,CASSRQVTDTQYF,TGTGCCAGCAGCAGACAAGTCACAGATACGCAGTATTTT
TRBV4-1,TRBD1,TRBJ2-7,.,CASSPGQSSHEQYF,TGCGCCAGCAGTCCGGGACAGTCCTCGCACGAGCAGTACTTC
TRBV10-3,.,TRBJ1-2,few,CAITLDGYGYTF,TGTGCCATCACCCTAGACGGATATGGCTACACCTTC
TRBV3-1/TRBV3-2,TRBD1,TRBJ1-6,.,CASSQGTGVNSPLHF,TGTGCCAGCAGCCAAGGGACAGGGGTTAATTCACCCCTCCACTTT
TRBV6-2/TRBV6-3,.,TRBJ1-6,.,CASSSISSPLHF,TGTGCCAGCAGTTCGATTAGTTCACCCCTCCACTTT
TRBV3-1/TRBV3-2,.,TRBJ2-5,.,CASSYSFGTETQYF,TGTGCCAGCAGCTACAGTTTCGGAACAGAGACCCAGTACTTC
TRBV2,TRBD1,TRBJ1-6,once,CASSASTGDYNSPLHF,TGTGCCAGCAGCGCGTCCACAGGGGACTATAATTCACCCCTCCACTTT
TRBV19,TRBD2,TRBJ2-2,.,CASSTNLGTSHGDTGELFF,TGTGCCAGTAGTACCAATCTTGGGACTAGCCACGGGGACACCGGGGAGCTGTTTTTT
TRBV5-1,.,TRBJ2-1,.,CASSLVSGASNEQFF,TGCGCCAGCAGCTTGGTCTCGGGAGCTTCAAATGAGCAGTTCTTC
TRBV7-8,TRBD2,TRBJ2-7,.,CASSSPRGSGQPYEQYF,TGTGCCAGCAGCTCGCCCCGCGGTAGCGGGCAACCCTACGAGCAGTACTTC
TRBV12-3/TRBV12-4,TRBD2,TRBJ2-7,.,CASSTSVSYEQYF,TGTGCCAGCAGTACTAGCGTCTCCTACGAGCAGTACTTC
TRBV5-5,.,TRBJ2-7,.,CASSPTSGPVEQYF,TGTGCCAGCAGCCCCACCAGTGGCCCCGTGGAGCAGTACTTC
TRBV5-8,TRBD1,TRBJ2-5,.,CASSTSGTGKETQYF,TGTGCCAGCAGTACTTCCGGGACAGGGAAGGAGACCCAGTACTTC